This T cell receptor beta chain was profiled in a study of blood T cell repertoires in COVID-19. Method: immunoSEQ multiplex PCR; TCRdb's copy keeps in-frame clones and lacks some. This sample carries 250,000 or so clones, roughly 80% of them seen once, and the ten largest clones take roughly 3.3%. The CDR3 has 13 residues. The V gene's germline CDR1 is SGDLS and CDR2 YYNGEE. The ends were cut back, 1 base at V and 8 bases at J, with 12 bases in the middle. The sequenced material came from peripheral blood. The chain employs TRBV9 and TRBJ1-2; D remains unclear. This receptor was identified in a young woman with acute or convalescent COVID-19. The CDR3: CASSVTDRRGYTF. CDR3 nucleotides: TGTGCCAGCAGCGTAACCGACCGGCGGGGCTACACCTTC. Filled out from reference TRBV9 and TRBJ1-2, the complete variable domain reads DSGVTQTPKHLITATGQRVTLRCSPRSGDLSVYWYQQSLDQGLQFLIQYYNGEERAKGNILERFSAQQFPDLHSELNLSSLELGDSALYFCASSVTDRRGYTFGSGTRLTVV.